The sequence of this T cell receptor beta chain was determined in a study of blood T cell repertoires in COVID-19. The overall study: Acute-phase and convalescent COVID-19 samples originated in the United States, Italy and Spain. T cells, B-cell-depleted T cells, or PBMCs provided the cDNA or gDNA that served as material.

Germline CDR1 MNHEY, CDR2 SVGAGI. This CDR3 contains 12 residues. The V gene end was trimmed by 8 bases and the J gene end by 8 bases; junction bases not matched to a gene: 1. Original handling: From reference gene primer amplification, estimates of nucleated cell counts were derived. TCRdb's copy holds only in-frame clones and misses some; the assay was immunoSEQ multiplex PCR. V and J calls and clone size are given by that table; D and trimming were obtained from the DNA. The sample has about 400,000 clones, roughly 86% seen once. Recruits, aged about 18 to 100 years, lived in under 25 US areas. This TCR was recovered from a woman aged 40-49 years with acute COVID-19. The sequenced sample was PBMCs or T cells enriched from blood (not recorded which). The chain carries TRBV6-5 and TRBJ1-6; the match to TRBD1 covers 9 bases. As DNA, the CDR3 is TGTGCCAGCGGGACAGGGTATTCACCCCTCCACTTT. This encodes CASGTGYSPLHF.